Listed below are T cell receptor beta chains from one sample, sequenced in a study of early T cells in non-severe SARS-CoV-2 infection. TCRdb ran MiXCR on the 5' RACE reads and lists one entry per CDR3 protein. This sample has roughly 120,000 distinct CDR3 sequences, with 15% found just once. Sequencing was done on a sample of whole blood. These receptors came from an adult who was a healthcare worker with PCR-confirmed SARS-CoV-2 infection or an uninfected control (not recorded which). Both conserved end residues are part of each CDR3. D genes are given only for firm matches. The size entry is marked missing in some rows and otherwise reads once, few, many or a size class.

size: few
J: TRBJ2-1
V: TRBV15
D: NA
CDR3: CATSRDRVNNEQFF
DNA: TGTGCCACCAGCAGAGACAGGGTTAACAATGAGCAGTTCTTC

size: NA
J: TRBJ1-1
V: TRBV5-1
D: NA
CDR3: CASTPGGGQNTEAFF
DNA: TGCGCCAGCACCCCCGGTGGGGGGCAGAACACTGAAGCTTTCTTT

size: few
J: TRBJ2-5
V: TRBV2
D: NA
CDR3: CASSESARETQYF
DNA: TGTGCCAGCAGTGAGTCCGCCCGGGAGACCCAGTACTTC

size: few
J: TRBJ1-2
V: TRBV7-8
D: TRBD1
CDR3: CASSSTRTGKRRNYGYTF
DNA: TGTGCCAGCAGCTCGACTCGGACAGGGAAGAGAAGGAACTATGGCTACACCTTC

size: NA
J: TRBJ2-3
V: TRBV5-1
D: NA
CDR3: CASSLVRGAGQGDTQYF
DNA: TGCGCCAGCAGCTTGGTGCGGGGCGCCGGCCAAGGAGATACGCAGTATTTT

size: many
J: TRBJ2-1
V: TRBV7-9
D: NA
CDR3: CASLPGGGNEQFF
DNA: TGTGCCAGCCTCCCAGGGGGGGGTAATGAGCAGTTCTTC

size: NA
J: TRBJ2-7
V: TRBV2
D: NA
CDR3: CASSGPKGLGNHEQYF
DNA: TGTGCCAGCAGTGGACCCAAAGGGTTAGGGAATCACGAGCAGTACTTC

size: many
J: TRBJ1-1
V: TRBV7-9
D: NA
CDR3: CASSPGRETKAFF
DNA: TGTGCCAGCAGCCCCGGACGCGAAACAAAAGCTTTCTTT

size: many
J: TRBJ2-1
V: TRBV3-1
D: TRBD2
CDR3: CASSPWTSGGGNEQFF
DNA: TGTGCCAGCAGCCCATGGACTAGCGGGGGGGGAAATGAGCAGTTCTTC

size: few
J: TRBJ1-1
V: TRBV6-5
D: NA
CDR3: CASTAQVGTEAFF
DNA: TGTGCCAGCACCGCCCAGGTTGGCACTGAAGCTTTCTTT

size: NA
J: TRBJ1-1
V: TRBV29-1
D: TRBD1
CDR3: CSALGQLYTEAFF
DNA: TGCAGCGCGCTGGGACAGCTGTACACTGAAGCTTTCTTT

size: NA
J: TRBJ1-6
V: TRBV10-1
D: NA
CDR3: CASSAQGESPLHF
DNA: TGCGCCAGCAGTGCACAGGGAGAATCACCCCTCCACTTT

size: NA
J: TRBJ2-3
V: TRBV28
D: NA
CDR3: CASRALREQLTTDTQYF
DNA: TGTGCCAGCAGGGCCCTCAGAGAACAGCTTACCACAGATACGCAGTATTTT

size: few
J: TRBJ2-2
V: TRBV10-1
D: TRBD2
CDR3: CASSAGGPTGELFF
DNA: TGCGCCAGCTCAGCGGGGGGGCCAACCGGGGAGCTGTTTTTT

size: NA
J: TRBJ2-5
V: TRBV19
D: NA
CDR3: CASSQSAGQAYETQYF
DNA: TGTGCCAGTAGCCAATCAGCGGGACAGGCATATGAGACCCAGTACTTC

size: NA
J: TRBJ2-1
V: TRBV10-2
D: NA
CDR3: CASRQADLPIAEQFF
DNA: TGCGCCAGCAGACAGGCTGACCTTCCAATAGCCGAGCAGTTCTTC

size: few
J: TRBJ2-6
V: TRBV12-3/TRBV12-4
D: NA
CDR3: CASSRRGAGANVLTF
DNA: TGTGCCAGCAGTCGCAGGGGCGCCGGGGCCAACGTCCTGACTTTC

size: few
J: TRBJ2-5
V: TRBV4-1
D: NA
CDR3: CASSRRETKETQYF
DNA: TGCGCCAGCAGTCGTAGGGAAACGAAAGAGACCCAGTACTTC